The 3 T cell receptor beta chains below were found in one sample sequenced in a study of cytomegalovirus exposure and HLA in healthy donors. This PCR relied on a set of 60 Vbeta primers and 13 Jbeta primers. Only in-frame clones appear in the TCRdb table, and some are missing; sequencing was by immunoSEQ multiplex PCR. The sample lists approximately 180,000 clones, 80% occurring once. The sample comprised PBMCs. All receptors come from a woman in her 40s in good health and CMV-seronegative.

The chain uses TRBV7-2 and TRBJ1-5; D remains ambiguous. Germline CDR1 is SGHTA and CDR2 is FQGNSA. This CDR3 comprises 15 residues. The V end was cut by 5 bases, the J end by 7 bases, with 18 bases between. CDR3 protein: CASSTGRSTRQPQHF. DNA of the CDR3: TGTGCCAGCAGCACGGGAAGGAGCACGCGGCAGCCCCAGCATTTT.

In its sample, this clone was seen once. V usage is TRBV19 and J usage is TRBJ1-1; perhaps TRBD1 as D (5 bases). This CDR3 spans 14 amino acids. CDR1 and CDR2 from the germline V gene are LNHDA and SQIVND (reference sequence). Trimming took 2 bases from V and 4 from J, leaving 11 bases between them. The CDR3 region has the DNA TGTGCCAGTAGTATAAGGGGCTGGGGCACTGAAGCTTTCTTT. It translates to CASSIRGWGTEAFF.

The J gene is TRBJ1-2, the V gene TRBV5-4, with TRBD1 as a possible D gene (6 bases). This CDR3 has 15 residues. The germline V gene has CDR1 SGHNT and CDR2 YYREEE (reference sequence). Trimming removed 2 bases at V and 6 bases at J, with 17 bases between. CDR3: CASSFSQGQRDGYTF. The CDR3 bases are TGTGCCAGCAGCTTTTCGCAGGGGCAGAGGGATGGCTACACCTTC.